The rows below give T cell receptor beta chains drawn from one sample of a study of OX40 agonist ivuxolimab in advanced cancers. The data were produced by immunoSEQ multiplex PCR, yet TCRdb's version contains in-frame clones alone and is incomplete. This table holds about 70,000 clones, about 86% found once. The material was CD4+ or CD8+ T cells sorted from blood, obtained in a trial of the OX40 agonist ivuxolimab. The receptors originated from an adult with an advanced solid tumor such as melanoma, head and neck, liver or kidney cancer. CDR3s include the opening cysteine and the closing phenylalanine or tryptophan. The D gene is left open where the match is weak. Not every row has a clone size; where given, it reads once, few, many or a size class.

V gene	clone size	D gene	J gene	CDR3 protein	CDR3 DNA
TRBV7-3	NA	TRBD1	TRBJ1-4	CASSPTGQDNEKLFF	TGTGCCAGCAGCCCCACGGGACAGGATAATGAAAAACTGTTTTTT
TRBV5-1	NA	NA	TRBJ1-3	CASSLKAGFSGNTIYF	TGCGCCAGCAGCTTGAAAGCAGGATTCTCTGGAAACACCATATATTTT
TRBV15	once	NA	TRBJ1-1	CATSMVQNTEAFF	TGTGCCACCAGCATGGTTCAGAACACTGAAGCTTTCTTT
TRBV28	NA	NA	TRBJ2-7	CASSLGGSRYEQYF	TGTGCCAGCAGTTTAGGAGGGTCGAGGTACGAGCAGTACTTC
TRBV4-1	NA	TRBD2	TRBJ2-5	CASSQERGREDETQYF	TGCGCCAGCAGCCAAGAAAGAGGGCGGGAGGATGAGACCCAGTACTTC
TRBV9	NA	TRBD1	TRBJ2-6	CASSDGQVLSGANVLTF	TGTGCCAGCAGCGACGGACAGGTACTCTCTGGGGCCAACGTCCTGACTTTC
TRBV19	NA	NA	TRBJ1-3	CASLHRGQHSGNTIYF	TGTGCCAGCCTCCATCGGGGACAACACTCTGGAAACACCATATATTTT
TRBV5-1	NA	NA	TRBJ1-2	CASSPTKGEDGYTF	TGCGCCAGCAGCCCAACTAAAGGGGAGGATGGCTACACCTTC
TRBV5-1	NA	NA	TRBJ2-2	CASSLGTANTGELFF	TGCGCCAGCAGCTTGGGGACAGCTAACACCGGGGAGCTGTTTTTT
TRBV28	NA	NA	TRBJ2-7	CASSFRLGRNTYEQYF	TGTGCCAGCAGTTTTCGTTTGGGCAGAAATACCTACGAGCAGTACTTC
TRBV2	NA	TRBD1	TRBJ1-6	CASTGSGGPGSPLHF	TGTGCCAGCACCGGGTCAGGGGGTCCTGGTTCACCCCTCCACTTT
TRBV7-9	NA	TRBD1	TRBJ2-3	CASSIPGDRAHTQYF	TGTGCCAGCAGCATACCTGGAGACAGGGCGCATACGCAGTATTTT
TRBV18	once	NA	TRBJ1-1	CASSPGERGYTEAFF	TGTGCCAGCTCACCGGGTGAGCGGGGGTACACTGAAGCTTTCTTT
TRBV30	NA	NA	TRBJ1-2	CAWSTAYGYTF	TGTGCCTGGAGTACCGCCTATGGCTACACCTTC
TRBV10-3	once	TRBD1	TRBJ1-5	CAISVEGARQPQHF	TGTGCCATCAGTGTAGAGGGGGCGCGACAGCCCCAGCATTTT
TRBV6-1	NA	NA	TRBJ1-2	CASSGGAPYGYTF	TGTGCCAGCAGTGGCGGGGCCCCCTATGGCTACACCTTC
TRBV5-1	NA	NA	TRBJ2-2	CASSLAGGTGELFF	TGCGCCAGCAGCTTGGCGGGCGGCACCGGGGAGCTGTTTTTT
TRBV5-6	NA	TRBD1	TRBJ2-7	CASSRTGGEYEQYF	TGTGCCAGCAGCAGAACAGGGGGCGAGTACGAGCAGTACTTC
TRBV19	NA	TRBD1	TRBJ2-7	CASSIAGQGYEQYF	TGTGCCAGTAGTATAGCCGGACAGGGTTACGAGCAGTACTTC
TRBV7-2	NA	TRBD1	TRBJ1-6	CASSLMTGGSPLHF	TGTGCCAGCAGCTTAATGACAGGGGGTTCACCCCTCCACTTT
TRBV4-2	NA	NA	TRBJ2-7	CASSQGWRGAYEQYF	TGTGCCAGCAGCCAAGGGTGGCGGGGAGCCTACGAGCAGTACTTC
TRBV10-3	NA	NA	TRBJ2-7	CAIRGAGEPYEQYF	TGTGCCATCAGGGGGGCGGGAGAGCCCTACGAGCAGTACTTC
TRBV10-3	NA	TRBD2	TRBJ2-3	CAISEGLSGSHPDTQYF	TGTGCCATCAGTGAAGGGCTTAGCGGGAGTCACCCAGATACGCAGTATTTT
TRBV4-1	NA	TRBD2	TRBJ2-7	CASSQDSGNFYPYEQYF	TGCGCCAGCAGCCAAGATAGCGGGAATTTTTATCCCTACGAGCAGTACTTC
TRBV5-4	NA	TRBD1	TRBJ2-4	CASSLPGQGWNIQYF	TGTGCCAGCAGCTTACCCGGACAGGGTTGGAACATTCAGTACTTC
TRBV19	NA	NA	TRBJ2-3	CASSIPQGGGTDTQYF	TGTGCCAGTAGTATCCCACAGGGTGGTGGAACAGATACGCAGTATTTT
TRBV10-3	NA	NA	TRBJ1-4	CATSGRESTTNEKLFF	TGTGCCACCTCTGGTAGGGAATCAACAACTAATGAAAAACTGTTTTTT